This T cell receptor beta chain was sequenced for a study of blood T cell repertoires in COVID-19. Looking at the study overall: COVID-19 samples collected from the United States, Italy and Spain covered acute and convalescent phases.

TCRdb's copy holds only in-frame clones and misses some; the assay was immunoSEQ multiplex PCR. This table holds 52,000 or so clones, more than 75% found once. Sequencing was performed on peripheral blood. The sequence derives from a man aged 45-65 years with active or convalescent COVID-19.

CDR3 amino acids: CASSFWGRDTDTQYF. The CDR3 region has the DNA TGTGCCAGCAGTTTTTGGGGGCGCGACACAGATACGCAGTATTTT. This chain connects TRBV27 to TRBJ2-3; tentatively, D is TRBD1 (6 bases). The CDR3 has 15 residues. V lost 3 bases to trimming and J lost 2 bases, with 12 bases between them. Germline CDR1 MNHEY, CDR2 SMNVEV (reference sequence).